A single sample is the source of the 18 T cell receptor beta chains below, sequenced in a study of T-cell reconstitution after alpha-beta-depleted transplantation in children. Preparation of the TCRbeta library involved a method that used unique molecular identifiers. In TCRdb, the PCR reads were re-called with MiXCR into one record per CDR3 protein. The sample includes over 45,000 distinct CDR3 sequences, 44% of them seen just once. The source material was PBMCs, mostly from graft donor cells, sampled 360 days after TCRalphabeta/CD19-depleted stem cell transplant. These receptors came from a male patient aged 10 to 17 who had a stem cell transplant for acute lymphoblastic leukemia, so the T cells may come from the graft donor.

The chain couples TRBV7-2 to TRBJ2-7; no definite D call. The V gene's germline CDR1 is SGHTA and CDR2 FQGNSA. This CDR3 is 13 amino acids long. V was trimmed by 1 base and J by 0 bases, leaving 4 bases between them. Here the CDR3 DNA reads TGTGCCAGCAGCTTAGGCCACTCCTACGAGCAGTACTTC. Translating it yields CASSLGHSYEQYF. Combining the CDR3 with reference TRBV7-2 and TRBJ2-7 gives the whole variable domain GAGVSQSPSNKVTEKGKDVELRCDPISGHTALYWYRQSLGQGLEFLIYFQGNSAPDKSGLPSDRFSAERTGGSVSTLTIQRTQQEDSAVYLCASSLGHSYEQYFGPGTRLTVT.

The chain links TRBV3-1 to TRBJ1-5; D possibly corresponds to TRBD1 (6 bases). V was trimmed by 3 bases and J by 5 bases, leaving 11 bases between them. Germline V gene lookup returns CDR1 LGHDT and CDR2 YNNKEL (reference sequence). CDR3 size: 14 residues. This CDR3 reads CASSQGEGDQPQHF. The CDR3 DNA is TGTGCCAGCAGCCAGGGGGAGGGGGATCAGCCCCAGCATTTT.

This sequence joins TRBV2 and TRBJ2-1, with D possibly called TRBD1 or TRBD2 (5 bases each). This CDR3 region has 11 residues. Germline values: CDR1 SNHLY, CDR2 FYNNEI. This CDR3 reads CRGRYYNEQFF. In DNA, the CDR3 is TGTCGGGGCAGATATTACAATGAGCAGTTCTTC. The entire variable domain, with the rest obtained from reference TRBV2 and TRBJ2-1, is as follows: EPEVTQTPSHQVTQMGQEVILRCVPISNHLYFYWYRQILGQKVEFLVSFYNNEISEKSEIFDDQFSVERPDGSNFTLKIRSTKLEDSAMYFCRGRYYNEQFFGPGTRLTVL.

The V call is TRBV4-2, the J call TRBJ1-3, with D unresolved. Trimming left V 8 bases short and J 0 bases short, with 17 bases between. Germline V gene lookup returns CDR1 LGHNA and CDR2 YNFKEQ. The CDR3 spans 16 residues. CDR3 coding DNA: TGTGCCAGCTCGAAGACGGTGCCTCTCTCTGGAAACACCATATATTTT. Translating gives CASSKTVPLSGNTIYF.

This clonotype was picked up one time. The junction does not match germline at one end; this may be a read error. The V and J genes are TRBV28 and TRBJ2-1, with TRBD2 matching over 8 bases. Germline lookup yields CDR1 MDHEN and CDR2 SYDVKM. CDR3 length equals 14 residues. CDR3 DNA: TGTGCCAGCGGTTTAGCGGGATCCTACAATGAGCAGTTCTTC. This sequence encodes CASGLAGSYNEQFF.

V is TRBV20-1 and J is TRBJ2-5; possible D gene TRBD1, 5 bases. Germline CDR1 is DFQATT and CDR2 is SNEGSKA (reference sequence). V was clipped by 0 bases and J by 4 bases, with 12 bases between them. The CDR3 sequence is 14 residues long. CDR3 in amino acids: CSARDGALGETQYF. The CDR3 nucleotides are TGCAGTGCTAGAGATGGGGCGCTAGGAGAGACCCAGTACTTC.

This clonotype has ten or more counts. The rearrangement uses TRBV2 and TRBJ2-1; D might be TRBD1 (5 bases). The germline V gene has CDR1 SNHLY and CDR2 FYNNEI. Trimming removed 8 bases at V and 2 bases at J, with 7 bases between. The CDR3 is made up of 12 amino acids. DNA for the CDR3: TGTGCCAGCGGCAGGGCCTACAATGAGCAGTTCTTC. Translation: CASGRAYNEQFF. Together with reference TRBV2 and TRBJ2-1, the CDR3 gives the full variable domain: EPEVTQTPSHQVTQMGQEVILRCVPISNHLYFYWYRQILGQKVEFLVSFYNNEISEKSEIFDDQFSVERPDGSNFTLKIRSTKLEDSAMYFCASGRAYNEQFFGPGTRLTVL.

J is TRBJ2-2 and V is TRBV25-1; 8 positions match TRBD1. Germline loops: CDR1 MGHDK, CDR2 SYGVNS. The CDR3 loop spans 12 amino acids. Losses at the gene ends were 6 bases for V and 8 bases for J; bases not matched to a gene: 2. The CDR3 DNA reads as TGTGCCAGCAGGACAGGGGCAGGGGAGCTGTTTTTT. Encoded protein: CASRTGAGELFF.

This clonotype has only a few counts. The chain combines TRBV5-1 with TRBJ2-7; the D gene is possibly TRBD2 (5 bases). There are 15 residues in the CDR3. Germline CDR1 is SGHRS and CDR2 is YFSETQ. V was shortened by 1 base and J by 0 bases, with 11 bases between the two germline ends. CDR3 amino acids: CASSLNSGYSYEQYF. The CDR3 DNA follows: TGCGCCAGCAGCTTGAACAGCGGTTACTCCTACGAGCAGTACTTC.

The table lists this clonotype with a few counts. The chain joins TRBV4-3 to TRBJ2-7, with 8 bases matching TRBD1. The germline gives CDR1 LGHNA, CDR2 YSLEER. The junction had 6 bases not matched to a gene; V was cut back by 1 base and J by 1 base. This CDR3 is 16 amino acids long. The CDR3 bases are TGCGCCAGCAGCCAAGGTACAGGGGGTGCTTCCTACGAGCAGTACTTC. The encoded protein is CASSQGTGGASYEQYF.

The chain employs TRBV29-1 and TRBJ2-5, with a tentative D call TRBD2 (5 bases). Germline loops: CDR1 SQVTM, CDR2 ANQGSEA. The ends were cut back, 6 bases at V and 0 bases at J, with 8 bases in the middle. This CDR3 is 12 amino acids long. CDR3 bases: TGCAGCGTACGGGGAAACCAAGAGACCCAGTACTTC. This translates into CSVRGNQETQYF.

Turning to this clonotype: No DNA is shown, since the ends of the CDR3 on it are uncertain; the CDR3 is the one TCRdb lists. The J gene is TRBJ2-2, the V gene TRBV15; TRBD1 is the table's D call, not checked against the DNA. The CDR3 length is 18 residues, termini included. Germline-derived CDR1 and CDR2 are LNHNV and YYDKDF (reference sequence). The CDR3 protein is CATSRGPRPGRTPGSCFF.

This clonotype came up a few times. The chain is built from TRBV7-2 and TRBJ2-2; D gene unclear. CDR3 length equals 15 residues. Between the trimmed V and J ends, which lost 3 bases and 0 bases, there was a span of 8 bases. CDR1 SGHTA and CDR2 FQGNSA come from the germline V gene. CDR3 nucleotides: TGTGCCAGCAGCTTTGCCGGGCCGAACACCGGGGAGCTGTTTTTT. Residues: CASSFAGPNTGELFF.

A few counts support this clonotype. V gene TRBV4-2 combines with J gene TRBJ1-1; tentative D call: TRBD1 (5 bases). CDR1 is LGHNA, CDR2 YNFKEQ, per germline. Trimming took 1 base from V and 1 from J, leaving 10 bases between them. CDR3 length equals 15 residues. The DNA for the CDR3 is TGTGCCAGCAGCCAAGTCCGCGGGGGGAACACTGAAGCTTTCTTT. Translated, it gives CASSQVRGGNTEAFF.

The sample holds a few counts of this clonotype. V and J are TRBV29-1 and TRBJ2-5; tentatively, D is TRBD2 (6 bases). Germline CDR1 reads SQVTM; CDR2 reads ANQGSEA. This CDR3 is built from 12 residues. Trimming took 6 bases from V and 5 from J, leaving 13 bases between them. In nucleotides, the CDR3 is TGCAGCGTGAGAGCGGGTCTTGAGACCCAGTACTTC. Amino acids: CSVRAGLETQYF.

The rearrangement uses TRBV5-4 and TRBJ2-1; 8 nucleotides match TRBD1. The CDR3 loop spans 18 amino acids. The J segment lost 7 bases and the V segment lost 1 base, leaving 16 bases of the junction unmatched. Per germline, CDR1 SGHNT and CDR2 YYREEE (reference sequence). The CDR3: CASSLFPPRGPDENEQFF. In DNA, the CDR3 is TGTGCCAGCAGCTTGTTCCCCCCCAGGGGGCCCGATGAAAATGAGCAGTTCTTC.

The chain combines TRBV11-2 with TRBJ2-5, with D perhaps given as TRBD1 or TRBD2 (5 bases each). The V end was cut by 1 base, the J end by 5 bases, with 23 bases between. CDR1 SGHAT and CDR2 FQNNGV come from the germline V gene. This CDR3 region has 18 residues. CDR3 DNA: TGTGCCAGCAGCTTAGTTTTTGGATTTGGGGGAAGAATGGAGACCCAGTACTTC. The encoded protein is CASSLVFGFGGRMETQYF.

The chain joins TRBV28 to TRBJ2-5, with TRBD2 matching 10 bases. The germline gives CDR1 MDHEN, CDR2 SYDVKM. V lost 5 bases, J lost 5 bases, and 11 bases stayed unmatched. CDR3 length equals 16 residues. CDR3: CASSPLASGSPETQYF. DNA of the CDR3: TGTGCCAGCAGTCCCCTTGCTAGCGGGAGTCCTGAGACCCAGTACTTC.